This T cell receptor (beta chain) came from a study of blood T cells in healthy people across ages. Points on this clonotype: What it binds is not known.

Next came a second PCR, run for about 7 to 12 cycles, which used a sample-barcoded 5' primer along with a J-beta primer mix. Using its own MiXCR run on the 5' RACE reads, TCRdb lists one record per CDR3 protein. The sample includes 720,000 or so distinct CDR3 sequences, around two fifths of them seen just once. This CDR3 comprises 16 residues. The junction had 18 bases not matched to a gene; V was cut back by 3 bases and J by 11 bases. Germline V gives CDR1 LGHNA, CDR2 YNFKEQ. Study-level results: It was the long-lived donors that had more naive CD4+ cells and higher diversity than aged donors. Unsorted PBMCs ruled out conclusive naive versus antigen-experienced comparison.

Sample: blood. The TCR was taken from a man at least 80 years old in good health. The V call is TRBV4-2, the J call TRBJ2-5; 7 positions agree with TRBD2. The CDR3 sequence is CASSQSLAEIYNEQYF. CDR3 nucleotide sequence: TGTGCCAGCAGCCAGTCCCTAGCGGAAATCTACAATGAGCAGTACTTC.